This record looks at one T cell receptor beta chain sequence and its context. Germline and junction disagree at one end, which may indicate a read error. These data are taken from a study of blood T cell repertoires in COVID-19. This CDR3 has 15 amino acids. Germline V CDR1 and CDR2: LNHDA, SQIVND (reference sequence). Only in-frame clones appear in the TCRdb table, and some are missing; sequencing was by immunoSEQ multiplex PCR. The sample has about 87,000 clones, around three quarters seen once; the top ten hold 3.5% to 4.5%. The chain carries TRBV19 and TRBJ1-5, with 7 bases that match TRBD1. The TCR was taken from a woman between 45 and 65 years old with acute or convalescent COVID-19. Sample: peripheral blood. In DNA, the CDR3 is TGTGCCAGCAGTACCCCTCAGGGGGTCGATCAGCCCCAGCATTTT. The encoded protein is CASSTPQGVDQPQHF. Drawing the rest from reference TRBV19 and TRBJ1-5, the complete variable domain is DGGITQSPKYLFRKEGQNVTLSCEQNLNHDAMYWYRQDPGQGLRLIYYSQIVNDFQKGDIAEGYSVSREKKESFPLTVTSAQKNPTAFYLCASSTPQGVDQPQHFGDGTRLSIL.